Shown below are 24 T cell receptor beta chains from a single sample sequenced in a study of T cell repertoires in cytomegalovirus infection. TCRdb recomputed calls from the reads with MiXCR, one row per CDR3 protein. The sample has under 300,000 distinct CDR3 sequences; approximately 22% are singletons. What these receptors recognize is not known. The source was cultured PBMCs, collected from culture after CMV antigen stimulation. The receptor source for this set is a human donor in good health (CMV status not recorded). Some clones in this sample may be carry-over from other donors' samples.

This clonotype was picked up many times. The rearrangement links TRBV6-2 or TRBV6-3 to TRBJ2-1; 7 bases match TRBD2. Per germline, CDR1 MNHEY and CDR2 SVGEGT. Unmatched junction bases numbered 15, after V lost 0 bases and J lost 4 bases. The CDR3 consists of 19 residues. CDR3 protein: CASSYSTSGTLARYNEQFF. CDR3 sequence (DNA): TGTGCCAGCAGTTACTCGACCAGCGGGACGCTTGCAAGGTACAATGAGCAGTTCTTC.

This clonotype was counted ten times or more. J is TRBJ2-2 and V is TRBV7-8; TRBD1 might be the D (7 bases). The CDR3 has 14 residues. The V end lost 10 bases, the J end lost 4 bases, and 16 bases lay between the germline ends. Germline V CDR1 and CDR2: SGHVS, FQNEAQ. For the CDR3, the DNA is TGTGCCACGCGTAGGGGGCGGGGCACCGGGGAGCTGTTTTTT. It is translated as CATRRGRGTGELFF.

CDR3 in DNA: TGTGCCAGCAGTTACTCGAACAGGGAGCCATCTCCGAACACTGAAGCTTTCTTT. Translating it yields CASSYSNREPSPNTEAFF. The chain uses TRBV6-5 and TRBJ1-1; TRBD1 is a possible D gene (6 bases). The CDR3 is made up of 18 amino acids. Trimming shortened V by 0 bases and J by 1 base, and 18 bases separated the two germline ends. Germline values: CDR1 MNHEY, CDR2 SVGAGI.

This clonotype was seen only a few times. V gene TRBV6-1 combines with J gene TRBJ2-1; the match to TRBD1 covers 8 bases. Germline CDR1 MNHNS, CDR2 SASEGT. CDR3 size: 14 residues. V trimming: 4 bases; J trimming: 6 bases; junction bases outside the gene matches: 5. CDR3 nucleotide sequence: TGTGCCAGCAGTGGGGGACAGGCCCCCAATGAGCAGTTCTTC. This translates into CASSGGQAPNEQFF.

Only a few counts were recorded for this clonotype. The CDR3 region has the DNA TGTGCCAGCAGTGAAAGGTCTCCAGGGGGCAATGGCTACACCTTC. It is translated as CASSERSPGGNGYTF. The chain has TRBV2 and TRBJ1-2, with TRBD1 identical over 8 bases. The V and J ends lost 2 bases and 6 bases, in that order; junction bases with no gene match: 8. Germline-derived CDR1 and CDR2 are SNHLY and FYNNEI. The CDR3 has 15 residues.

The chain carries TRBV6-5 and TRBJ1-3, with D tentatively TRBD1 (6 bases). V was pared by 6 bases and J by 4 bases, with 16 bases between. Per germline, CDR1 MNHEY and CDR2 SVGAGI. CDR3 size: 15 residues. CDR3 bases: TGTGCCAGCAGGCGAGGGACCGACAGGGGAAACACCATATATTTT. Protein: CASRRGTDRGNTIYF.

This clonotype showed up just a few times. The chain carries TRBV6-2 or TRBV6-3 and TRBJ1-1, with D uncertain. Trimming removed 5 bases from V and 1 base from J, with 14 bases in between. Looked up from germline, CDR1 is MNHEY and CDR2 is SVGEGT. This CDR3 spans 15 amino acids. CDR3: CASSAAGRRNTEAFF. The CDR3 nucleotides are TGTGCCAGCAGTGCCGCCGGGAGGCGGAACACTGAAGCTTTCTTT.

This clonotype was picked up many times. J is TRBJ2-6 and V is TRBV7-2; weak D call: TRBD1 (5 bases). Germline values: CDR1 SGHTA, CDR2 FQGNSA. The CDR3 consists of 16 residues. V gave up 4 bases and J gave up 2 bases, with 12 bases separating them. This CDR3 reads CASSSTAGTGANVLTF. In DNA, the CDR3 is TGTGCCAGCAGCTCGACCGCAGGGACTGGGGCCAACGTCCTGACTTTC.

This clonotype showed up just a few times. The gene calls are TRBV4-1 and TRBJ2-1; D possibly corresponds to TRBD2 (5 bases). V was cut by 4 bases and J by 7 bases, with 20 bases left in between. The CDR3 covers 16 residues. Germline CDR1 MGHRA, CDR2 YSYEKL. The CDR3 DNA reads TGCGCCAGCAGCCCTCCCGGACTTCTCCTTTCAAATGAGCAGTTCTTC. Protein product: CASSPPGLLLSNEQFF.

A few counts support this clonotype. This chain uses TRBV27 with TRBJ2-1, with D unresolved. Germline V gene data show CDR1 as MNHEY and CDR2 as SMNVEV (reference sequence). V gave up 6 bases and J gave up 0 bases, with 9 bases separating them. The CDR3 covers 14 residues. Here the CDR3 DNA reads TGTGCCAGCAGCCGGGTCCACTCCTACAATGAGCAGTTCTTC. Translation gives CASSRVHSYNEQFF.

V and J are TRBV20-1 and TRBJ2-3; D is ambiguous. CDR1 DFQATT and CDR2 SNEGSKA come from the germline V gene (reference sequence). Trimming removed 2 bases at V and 2 bases at J, with 8 bases between. The CDR3 runs 13 residues. This CDR3 is CSARRENTDTQYF. CDR3 coding DNA: TGCAGTGCTAGAAGAGAAAACACAGATACGCAGTATTTT.

This clonotype came up a few times. V gene TRBV12-3 or TRBV12-4 combines with J gene TRBJ2-3; 7 positions agree with TRBD2. V was clipped by 0 bases and J by 0 bases; unmatched bases: 9. This CDR3 region has 18 residues. CDR3 in DNA: TGTGCCAGCAGTTTAGCAAGAGCCCTAGCGGCTAGCACAGATACGCAGTATTTT. It yields the protein CASSLARALAASTDTQYF.

This chain joins TRBV24-1 and TRBJ2-2; a possible D gene is TRBD1 (6 bases). V lost 9 bases to trimming and J lost 3 bases, with 10 bases between them. This CDR3 has 13 amino acids. Germline V gene sequence: CDR1 KGHDR, CDR2 SFDVKD. The CDR3 is CATRTDYTGELFF. The CDR3 nucleotides are TGTGCCACCCGGACAGATTACACCGGGGAGCTGTTTTTT.

This clonotype was counted a few times. The gene calls are TRBV19 and TRBJ1-2; D might be TRBD1 (6 bases). With 6 bases removed from V and 3 bases from J, the gap between germline ends came to 11 bases. Germline lookup yields CDR1 LNHDA and CDR2 SQIVND (reference sequence). This CDR3 has 13 residues. The chain's CDR3 is CASRDSRYYGYTF. The DNA of the CDR3 is TGTGCCAGTAGGGACAGTCGATACTATGGCTACACCTTC.

The J gene is TRBJ2-1, the V gene TRBV19, with 7 bases identical to TRBD2. CDR3 length equals 15 residues. Germline V gives CDR1 LNHDA, CDR2 SQIVND (reference sequence). J gave up 0 bases and V 3 bases, and 2 bases lay outside the gene matches. In DNA, the CDR3 is TGTGCCAGTAGTATTGCGGGAGTCTCCTACAATGAGCAGTTCTTC. Translated, it gives CASSIAGVSYNEQFF.

This clonotype was detected ten times or more. This chain uses TRBV6-5 with TRBJ2-5, with D tentatively TRBD2 (5 bases). Germline CDR1 and CDR2: MNHEY and SVGAGI. The CDR3 has 14 residues. V was shortened by 2 bases and J by 2 bases, with 9 bases between the two germline ends. The CDR3 loop is CASSYAPGQETQYF. In nucleotides, the CDR3 is TGTGCCAGCAGTTACGCTCCGGGGCAAGAGACCCAGTACTTC.

This clonotype was found a few times. The chain couples TRBV5-4 to TRBJ2-7; no clear D gene. The V and J ends lost 4 bases and 5 bases respectively, with 16 bases between them. CDR3 length: 14 amino acids. CDR1 is SGHNT and CDR2 is YYREEE in the germline V gene (reference sequence). This chain's CDR3 is CASSTGSAWNEQYF. The CDR3 coding sequence is TGTGCCAGCAGCACCGGGTCCGCCTGGAACGAGCAGTACTTC.

The V and J genes are TRBV27 and TRBJ2-5; D is perhaps TRBD2 (6 bases). CDR3 length: 15 residues. The germline V gene encodes CDR1 MNHEY and CDR2 SMNVEV (reference sequence). The germline V and J ends were trimmed by 3 bases and 4 bases, with 15 bases remaining between them. The CDR3 region has the DNA TGTGCCAGCAGTTTGTCCAGCACGGGACTAGAGACCCAGTACTTC. Translated, it gives CASSLSSTGLETQYF.

The gene calls are TRBV12-3 or TRBV12-4 and TRBJ2-7; D is uncertain. The CDR3 has 12 amino acids. V lost 1 base and J 4 bases, leaving 5 bases between the germline ends. The CDR3 nucleotides read TGTGCCAGCAGTTTAGGTCAGTACGAGCAGTACTTC. It is translated as CASSLGQYEQYF.

Many counts were recorded for this clonotype. The chain has TRBV11-3 and TRBJ2-1; TRBD2 might be the D (6 bases). The CDR3 totals 16 residues. Trimming stripped 2 bases from V and 11 bases from J, with 22 bases between. The germline gives CDR1 SGHNT, CDR2 YENEEA. The CDR3 nucleotides are TGTGCCAGCAGCTTATTGGCGACTAGGTCCTCGGGGAAGCAGTTCTTC. This translates into CASSLLATRSSGKQFF.

This sequence joins TRBV4-1 and TRBJ1-2; D ambiguous. This CDR3 comprises 12 residues. V lost 2 bases, J lost 2 bases, and 3 bases lay in between. Germline V gene lookup returns CDR1 MGHRA and CDR2 YSYEKL. As DNA, the CDR3 is TGCGCCAGCAGCCAAAGGAACTATGGCTACACCTTC. Protein: CASSQRNYGYTF.

This clonotype was observed many times. The chain has TRBV7-2 and TRBJ2-7; D is possibly TRBD2 (6 bases). Trimming stripped 8 bases from V and 4 bases from J, with 18 bases between. Germline CDR1 is SGHTA and CDR2 is FQGNSA. The CDR3 loop spans 14 amino acids. The CDR3 sequence: CASGRNRAQYEQYF. In nucleotides, the CDR3 is TGTGCCAGCGGGAGGAATCGCGCACAATACGAGCAGTACTTC.

This clonotype was seen many times. V is TRBV27 and J is TRBJ2-1, with TRBD2 matching over 10 bases. V trimming: 3 bases; J trimming: 1 base; junction bases outside the gene matches: 0. This CDR3 comprises 15 residues. Germline-derived CDR1 and CDR2 are MNHEY and SMNVEV (reference sequence). The CDR3 DNA sequence: TGTGCCAGCAGTTTTAGCGGGAGGTCCTACAATGAGCAGTTCTTC. Encoded protein: CASSFSGRSYNEQFF.

The CDR3 nucleotides read TGCGCCAGCAGCCAAGAGGGAGGCTGGGGCTACACCTTC. Its translation is CASSQEGGWGYTF. V usage is TRBV4-3 and J usage is TRBJ1-2; D not resolved. With 0 bases removed from V and 8 bases from J, the gap between germline ends came to 10 bases. This CDR3 has 13 amino acids. Germline V gives CDR1 LGHNA, CDR2 YSLEER.